These T cell receptor beta chains were read from a single sample in a study of patients and donors after allogeneic stem cell transplantation. TCRdb recomputed calls from the RT-PCR reads with MiXCR, one row per CDR3 protein. The data contain 160,000 or so distinct CDR3 sequences, 24% of them seen just once; the ten biggest clones take up roughly a quarter. Sequencing was performed on blood, either unsorted or a sorted T cell fraction (not recorded which). These receptors all stem from a human donor who was either an allogeneic HSCT recipient or a stem cell or donor lymphocyte infusion donor (not recorded which). It is not recorded whose cells these are; they may come from a transplant donor. Both conserved end residues are part of each CDR3. Each record gives: V gene, clone size, J gene, D gene, CDR3 DNA, CDR3 protein. The D gene is left open where the match is weak. Clone size is stated in some rows and not others, as once, few, many or a class when expanded.

v_call: TRBV25-1
clone_size: few
j_call: TRBJ1-1
d_call: -
cdr3_nt: TGTGCCAGCAGTGAATTTAACGGATTGAACACTGAAGCTTTCTTT
cdr3_aa: CASSEFNGLNTEAFF

v_call: TRBV29-1
clone_size: many
j_call: TRBJ1-3
d_call: TRBD1
cdr3_nt: TGCAGCGTTGGGGACGACAGGGGAAGGAGCTCTGGAAACACCATATATTTT
cdr3_aa: CSVGDDRGRSSGNTIYF

v_call: TRBV28
clone_size: few
j_call: TRBJ2-2
d_call: -
cdr3_nt: TGTGCCAGCAGTAAACGGGACGTCTTAAACACCGGGGAGCTGTTTTTT
cdr3_aa: CASSKRDVLNTGELFF

v_call: TRBV6-6
clone_size: many
j_call: TRBJ1-1
d_call: TRBD1
cdr3_nt: TGTGCCAGCAGTTACCGTGGGACAGGGGAAGCTTTCTTT
cdr3_aa: CASSYRGTGEAFF

v_call: TRBV7-9
clone_size: -
j_call: TRBJ1-1
d_call: -
cdr3_nt: TGTGCCAGCAGCTTTACGTCGGACACTGAAGCTTTCTTT
cdr3_aa: CASSFTSDTEAFF

v_call: TRBV12-3/TRBV12-4
clone_size: -
j_call: TRBJ2-1
d_call: TRBD2
cdr3_nt: TGTGCCAGCAGTTTGGCGACTAGCGTAGATGAGCAGTTCTTC
cdr3_aa: CASSLATSVDEQFF

v_call: TRBV5-1
clone_size: -
j_call: TRBJ2-3
d_call: -
cdr3_nt: TGCGCCAGCAGGGCAGGGCCCACAGATACGCAGTATTTT
cdr3_aa: CASRAGPTDTQYF

v_call: TRBV6-2/TRBV6-3
clone_size: -
j_call: TRBJ2-7
d_call: -
cdr3_nt: TGTGCCAGCAGTTACTCGAGGTTGGCGGGAATCTACGAGCAGTACTTC
cdr3_aa: CASSYSRLAGIYEQYF

v_call: TRBV6-5
clone_size: -
j_call: TRBJ2-2
d_call: -
cdr3_nt: TGTGCCAGTCTTAAAGGGAACACCGGGGAGCTGTTTTTT
cdr3_aa: CASLKGNTGELFF

v_call: TRBV27
clone_size: -
j_call: TRBJ2-4
d_call: TRBD1
cdr3_nt: TGTGCCAGCAGTTCTACGACCACAGGGGGTTTTGCCAAAAACATTCAGTACTTC
cdr3_aa: CASSSTTTGGFAKNIQYF

v_call: TRBV11-2
clone_size: few
j_call: TRBJ2-3
d_call: TRBD2
cdr3_nt: TGTGCCAGCAGCCTGGGACTAGCGGGGGGCCCCACAGATACGCAGTATTTT
cdr3_aa: CASSLGLAGGPTDTQYF

v_call: TRBV28
clone_size: -
j_call: TRBJ2-7
d_call: -
cdr3_nt: TGTGCCAGCAGTTTATTGAGGGCAGCCCTCTCCTACGAGCAGTACTTC
cdr3_aa: CASSLLRAALSYEQYF

v_call: TRBV14
clone_size: -
j_call: TRBJ1-1
d_call: TRBD1
cdr3_nt: TGTGCCAGCAGCCGTTACAGGGGGGAAAACACTGAAGCTTTCTTT
cdr3_aa: CASSRYRGENTEAFF

v_call: TRBV6-5
clone_size: many
j_call: TRBJ2-5
d_call: -
cdr3_nt: TGTGCCAGCAGCCCAACCTCAGATACCCAGTACTTC
cdr3_aa: CASSPTSDTQYF

v_call: TRBV6-5
clone_size: -
j_call: TRBJ1-1
d_call: -
cdr3_nt: TGTGCCAGCACGACGGGGGGGCTGACTGAAGCTTTCTTT
cdr3_aa: CASTTGGLTEAFF

v_call: TRBV2
clone_size: few
j_call: TRBJ2-3
d_call: TRBD1
cdr3_nt: TGTGCCAGCAGTTGGGACAGGGGTACAGATACGCAGTATTTT
cdr3_aa: CASSWDRGTDTQYF

v_call: TRBV5-1
clone_size: -
j_call: TRBJ2-4
d_call: TRBD1
cdr3_nt: TGCGCCAGCAGCAGGACAGGGTTAATCAAAAACATTCAGTACTTC
cdr3_aa: CASSRTGLIKNIQYF

v_call: TRBV5-1
clone_size: -
j_call: TRBJ2-7
d_call: TRBD2
cdr3_nt: TGCGCCAGCAGCTTAGGGAGCGGGAACCCCTACGAGCAGTACTTC
cdr3_aa: CASSLGSGNPYEQYF

v_call: TRBV20-1
clone_size: -
j_call: TRBJ1-6
d_call: -
cdr3_nt: TGCAGTGCTAGAGATCCTGTCAGGGAAGGGGCGTATAATTCACCCCTCCACTTT
cdr3_aa: CSARDPVREGAYNSPLHF

v_call: TRBV12-3/TRBV12-4
clone_size: -
j_call: TRBJ2-2
d_call: TRBD1
cdr3_nt: TGTGCCAGCAACACCGGACAGGGGGCGCGCGAGGGCACCGGGGAGCTGTTTTTT
cdr3_aa: CASNTGQGAREGTGELFF

v_call: TRBV14
clone_size: many
j_call: TRBJ1-5
d_call: -
cdr3_nt: TGTGCCAGCAGCTCTGCATATGGGCAGGCGTATAATCAGCCCCAGCATTTT
cdr3_aa: CASSSAYGQAYNQPQHF

v_call: TRBV12-5
clone_size: few
j_call: TRBJ1-1
d_call: -
cdr3_nt: TGTGCTAGTGGTCTTAGGGTAGGGACTGAAGCTTTCTTT
cdr3_aa: CASGLRVGTEAFF

v_call: TRBV6-5
clone_size: -
j_call: TRBJ2-2
d_call: -
cdr3_nt: TGTGCCAGCAGTTACCCGAGGGGTGGGGAGCTGTTTTTT
cdr3_aa: CASSYPRGGELFF

v_call: TRBV5-1
clone_size: -
j_call: TRBJ1-1
d_call: -
cdr3_nt: TGCGCCAGCAGCTTGGACACTACCTTAAACACTGAAGCTTTCTTT
cdr3_aa: CASSLDTTLNTEAFF

v_call: TRBV11-2
clone_size: once
j_call: TRBJ2-5
d_call: TRBD1
cdr3_nt: TGTGCCAGCAGCTTAGTTAGGGGGCGCGGGACCCAGTACTTC
cdr3_aa: CASSLVRGRGTQYF

v_call: TRBV20-1
clone_size: -
j_call: TRBJ2-3
d_call: -
cdr3_nt: TGCAGTGCTCTGACAGGTCCCACAGATACGCAGTATTTT
cdr3_aa: CSALTGPTDTQYF

v_call: TRBV12-5
clone_size: -
j_call: TRBJ1-1
d_call: -
cdr3_nt: TGTGCTAGTGGTTCGGTTGGGGATATGAACACTGAAGCTTTCTTT
cdr3_aa: CASGSVGDMNTEAFF